The 15 T cell receptor beta chains below all came from one sample that was sequenced in a study of T cell responses to AZD1222 COVID-19 vaccine. The data were produced by immunoSEQ multiplex PCR, yet TCRdb's version contains in-frame clones alone and is incomplete. The sample consists of 150,000 to 200,000 clones, 93% of them appearing once. Source: peripheral blood, taken 28 days after the second AZD1222 dose. The source of these receptors is an adult who received the AZD1222 COVID-19 vaccine.

The V and J genes are TRBV4-1 and TRBJ2-7; 9 positions agree with TRBD1. CDR3 size: 15 residues. J was trimmed by 2 bases and V by 3 bases; bases with no gene match: 5. In germline, CDR1 is MGHRA, CDR2 YSYEKL. DNA for the CDR3: TGCGCCAGCAGCCATAACCGGGACAGGGCCTACGAGCAGTACTTC. As protein: CASSHNRDRAYEQYF.

The chain recombines TRBV5-8 with TRBJ2-2; 10 bases match TRBD1. The CDR3 is made up of 15 amino acids. Germline CDR1 and CDR2: SGHTS and YDEGEE. V lost 4 bases, J lost 3 bases, and 3 bases stayed unmatched. The CDR3 DNA sequence: TGTGCCAGCAGCCCGGGGACAGGGGACACCGGGGAGCTGTTTTTT. As protein: CASSPGTGDTGELFF. Full variable domain (remainder filled in from reference TRBV5-8 and TRBJ2-2): EAGVTQSPTHLIKTRGQQATLRCSPISGHTSVYWYQQALGLGLQFLLWYDEGEERNRGNFPPRFSGRQFPNYSSELNVNALELEDSALYLCASSPGTGDTGELFFGEGSRLTVL.

The chain couples TRBV7-8 to TRBJ2-1; no reliable D call. The CDR3 is 15 residues long. The V end was cut by 3 bases, the J end by 0 bases, with 9 bases between. From germline, CDR1 is SGHVS and CDR2 FQNEAQ. This CDR3 reads CASSFLVSSYNEQFF. In DNA, the CDR3 is TGTGCCAGCAGCTTCCTGGTTAGCTCCTACAATGAGCAGTTCTTC.

This chain uses TRBV4-1 with TRBJ2-7; TRBD2 agrees at 10 bases. The CDR3 spans 14 residues. The germline CDR1 and CDR2 sequences are MGHRA and YSYEKL. Germline trimming cut 4 bases from V and 5 bases from J; bases unmatched to any gene: 5. CDR3 protein: CASSLLGLADEQYF. The CDR3 DNA sequence: TGCGCCAGCAGCCTTCTCGGACTAGCGGACGAGCAGTACTTC.

The CDR3 DNA reads as TGTGCCAGCAGCCAAGACAGGTGGAACACTGAAGCTTTCTTT. It codes for CASSQDRWNTEAFF. V is TRBV7-3 and J is TRBJ1-1; D is perhaps TRBD1 (6 bases). Deletions cut 5 bases from V and 1 base from J, with 11 bases between. There are 14 residues in the CDR3. The V gene's germline CDR1 is SGHTA and CDR2 FQGTGA.

The V and J genes are TRBV5-6 and TRBJ2-7; tentatively, D is TRBD1 (6 bases). The CDR3 totals 14 residues. Looked up from germline, CDR1 is SGHDT and CDR2 is YYEEEE. With 4 bases removed from V and 2 bases from J, the gap between germline ends came to 13 bases. CDR3 loop: CASSAGTLAYEQYF. DNA for the CDR3: TGTGCCAGCAGCGCCGGGACACTGGCCTACGAGCAGTACTTC.

This clone was observed a single time. The V gene is TRBV7-2, the J gene TRBJ1-3; D unclear. The CDR3 covers 15 residues. Germline V CDR1 and CDR2: SGHTA, FQGNSA. Trimming took off 5 bases at V and 0 bases at J, with 11 bases between the two ends. CDR3: CASSPPRSSGNTIYF. CDR3 sequence (DNA): TGTGCCAGCAGCCCCCCCCGGTCCTCTGGAAACACCATATATTTT. Filled out from reference TRBV7-2 and TRBJ1-3, the complete variable domain reads GAGVSQSPSNKVTEKGKDVELRCDPISGHTALYWYRQSLGQGLEFLIYFQGNSAPDKSGLPSDRFSAERTGGSVSTLTIQRTQQEDSAVYLCASSPPRSSGNTIYFGEGSWLTVV.

This chain uses TRBV3-1 (or the pseudogene TRBV3-2) with TRBJ1-2, with D perhaps matching TRBD1 (5 bases). The CDR3 contains 14 residues. The V end was cut by 2 bases, the J end by 4 bases, with 11 bases between. Germline assignment: CDR1 LGHDT and CDR2 YNNKEL (reference sequence). The DNA of the CDR3 is TGTGCCAGCAGCCAACCGCCCGGGGCCTATGGCTACACCTTC. This encodes CASSQPPGAYGYTF.

This sequence joins TRBV18 and TRBJ1-1, with 9 bases aligning to TRBD1. With V trimmed by 2 bases and J by 6 bases, 10 bases remained unmatched. The CDR3 is 16 residues long. The germline V gene has CDR1 KGHSH and CDR2 LQKENI. The CDR3 coding sequence is TGTGCCAGCTCACCAATTATAACAGGGGGCCTCCCTGAAGCTTTCTTT. The encoded protein is CASSPIITGGLPEAFF.

The V and J genes are TRBV6-2 or TRBV6-3 and TRBJ2-7; TRBD1 matches 8 bases. The CDR3 sequence is 14 residues long. After removal of 5 bases from V and 2 bases from J, the junction contained 5 bases not matched to a gene. Germline assignment: CDR1 MNHEY and CDR2 SVGEGT. DNA of the CDR3: TGTGCCAGCAGTCAGGGACAGGTCCCCTACGAGCAGTACTTC. This codes for CASSQGQVPYEQYF.

The chain links TRBV11-3 to TRBJ2-1, with D maybe TRBD1 (7 bases). The V gene lost 7 bases and the J gene lost 6 bases, with 13 bases spanning the gap. This CDR3 spans 13 amino acids. Germline loops: CDR1 SGHNT, CDR2 YENEEA. The CDR3 region has the DNA TGTGCCAGCATGCGACAGGGAGGCAATGAGCAGTTCTTC. Amino acid sequence: CASMRQGGNEQFF.

In its sample, this clone was seen once. The chain combines TRBV3-1 (or the pseudogene TRBV3-2) with TRBJ2-2, with 8 bases matching TRBD2. Germline CDR1 is LGHDT and CDR2 is YNNKEL (reference sequence). V trimming: 4 bases; J trimming: 6 bases; junction bases outside the gene matches: 7. The CDR3 covers 15 residues. As DNA, the CDR3 is TGTGCCAGCAGCCCGGAAACGGGGGGGTCCGGGGAGCTGTTTTTT. This gives the protein CASSPETGGSGELFF.

The chain uses TRBV4-2 and TRBJ1-2, with TRBD1 as a possible D gene (5 bases). Trimming took 0 bases from V and 6 from J, leaving 20 bases between them. This CDR3 spans 17 amino acids. CDR1 is LGHNA, CDR2 YNFKEQ, per germline. Here the CDR3 reads CASSQDERGPGTDGYTF. In DNA, the CDR3 is TGTGCCAGCAGCCAAGATGAGCGGGGACCCGGGACGGATGGCTACACCTTC.

The CDR3 loop reads CASSDPRQPQHF. The CDR3 DNA is TGTGCCAGCAGTGACCCTCGGCAGCCCCAGCATTTT. The chain uses TRBV2 and TRBJ1-5; the D is unclear. Per the germline V gene, CDR1 is SNHLY and CDR2 is FYNNEI. This CDR3 is built from 12 residues. The V end lost 3 bases, the J end lost 7 bases, and 7 bases lay between the germline ends.

In this sample, this clone turned up once. This sequence joins TRBV3-1 (or the pseudogene TRBV3-2) and TRBJ2-3; either TRBD1 or TRBD2 may supply D (7 bases each). Germline CDR1 and CDR2: LGHDT and YNNKEL (reference sequence). The CDR3 covers 18 residues. Trimming pared 3 bases from V and 4 bases from J, leaving 23 bases between. CDR3 sequence: CASSQGGTVLGGADTQYF. CDR3 DNA: TGTGCCAGCAGCCAGGGGGGGACAGTCCTTGGAGGGGCAGATACGCAGTATTTT.